Listed below are T cell receptor beta chains from one sample, sequenced in a study of cytomegalovirus exposure and HLA in healthy donors. Sequenced by immunoSEQ multiplex PCR; TCRdb stores in-frame clones only, minus some. The sample lists 130,000 or so clones, around 78% seen once, with 1.5% to 1.7% in the top ten. Sequenced sample: PBMCs. All receptors come from a man aged 40-55 years in good health and CMV-seronegative. The conserved cysteine and the conserved F or W are not part of the CDR3 here.

>TRBV7-9
ASSGLGQAIYGYT
>TRBV9
ASSVASGGAADTQY
>TRBV6-6
ASSYLHEITNYGYT
>TRBV27
ASSPRTGHYNEQF
>TRBV14
ASSLGLVSTDTQY
>TRBV12-5
ASGLVSLAGSETQY
>TRBV5-1
ASSWGLAGSQETQY
>TRBV28
ASSKEASGGTTDTQY
>TRBV7-3
ASSLTGPGEKLF
>TRBV18
ASSQGTEEETQY